The clone carrying this TCR beta chain has just one count. This record belongs to a study of blood T cell repertoires in COVID-19. Assay used: immunoSEQ multiplex PCR; TCRdb lists only in-frame clones, some missing. Of approximately 190,000 clones in the sample, roughly nine tenths were seen once. The sequence was obtained from a woman in her 40s in a cohort exposed to, infected with or recovered from COVID-19 (not recorded which). The sequenced sample consisted of PBMCs or T cells enriched from blood (not recorded which).

The CDR3 sequence: CASTADGRIVYGYTF. Here the CDR3 DNA reads TGTGCCAGTACCGCGGACGGGAGGATAGTCTATGGCTACACCTTC. V usage is TRBV19 and J usage is TRBJ1-2; no firm D call. Per the germline V gene, CDR1 is LNHDA and CDR2 is SQIVND (reference sequence). The CDR3 has 15 residues. Trimming stripped 7 bases from V and 4 bases from J, with 19 bases between.